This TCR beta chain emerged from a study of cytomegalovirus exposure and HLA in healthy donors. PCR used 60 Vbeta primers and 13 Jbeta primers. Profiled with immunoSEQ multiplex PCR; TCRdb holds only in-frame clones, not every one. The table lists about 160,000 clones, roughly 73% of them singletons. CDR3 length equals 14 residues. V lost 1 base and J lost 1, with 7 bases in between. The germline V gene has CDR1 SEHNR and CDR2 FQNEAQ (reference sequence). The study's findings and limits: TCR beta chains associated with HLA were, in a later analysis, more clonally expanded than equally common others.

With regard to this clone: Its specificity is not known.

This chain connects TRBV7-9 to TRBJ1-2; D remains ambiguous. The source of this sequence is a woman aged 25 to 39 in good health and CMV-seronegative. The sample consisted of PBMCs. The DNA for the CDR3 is TGTGCCAGCAGCTTAGACAGCAATAACTATGGCTACACCTTC. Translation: CASSLDSNNYGYTF.